The 8 T cell receptor beta chains below all came from one sample that was sequenced in a study of blood T cell repertoires in COVID-19. Profiling relied on immunoSEQ multiplex PCR, and the TCRdb table lists in-frame clones only, not all of them. The sample has more than 150,000 clones, about 90% seen once. Sequenced material: peripheral blood. These receptors all stem from a man in his 70s with active or convalescent COVID-19.

The rearrangement joins TRBV7-2 to TRBJ2-1; maybe TRBD2 (6 bases). Looked up from germline, CDR1 is SGHTA and CDR2 is FQGNSA. The CDR3 loop spans 13 amino acids. The V end lost 5 bases, the J end lost 12 bases, and 17 bases lay between the germline ends. In DNA form, the CDR3 reads TGTGCCAGCAGCCACCCTAGCGATTCAGGGCAGTTCTTC. It yields the protein CASSHPSDSGQFF.

This clone was seen only once. The chain employs TRBV5-4 and TRBJ1-2, with 7 bases matching TRBD1. Germline CDR1 reads SGHNT; CDR2 reads YYREEE (reference sequence). The trim removed 2 bases at V and 3 bases at J, leaving 4 bases unmatched. The CDR3 has 14 residues. CDR3 in amino acids: CASSFQTGDYGYTF. CDR3 DNA sequence: TGTGCCAGCAGCTTCCAAACAGGGGACTATGGCTACACCTTC.

The chain employs TRBV6-4 and TRBJ2-1; 8 nucleotides align to TRBD1. Germline CDR1 and CDR2: MRHNA and SNTAGT. The CDR3 has 17 amino acids. J lost 0 bases, V lost 6 bases, and 10 bases had no gene match. The CDR3 reads CASRQGVLNSSYNEQFF. The CDR3 DNA is TGTGCCAGCAGACAGGGGGTCCTTAACAGCTCCTACAATGAGCAGTTCTTC.

The CDR3 DNA is TGTGCCAGCAGCTTAAATCTCTCGTCGGCCCTCCACTTT. Its protein is CASSLNLSSALHF. The rearrangement links TRBV7-2 to TRBJ1-6; D gene ambiguous. The germline V and J ends were trimmed by 2 bases and 14 bases, with 13 bases remaining between them. This CDR3 comprises 13 residues. Germline V gives CDR1 SGHTA, CDR2 FQGNSA.

This clone was seen just once. This chain connects TRBV6-5 to TRBJ1-1, with a possible D match to TRBD1 (5 bases). This CDR3 has 15 amino acids. The V and J ends lost 2 bases and 4 bases respectively, with 14 bases between them. Germline CDR1 reads MNHEY; CDR2 reads SVGAGI. CDR3 in amino acids: CASSYRPTGGTEAFF. CDR3 nucleotides: TGTGCCAGCAGTTACCGACCTACCGGGGGCACTGAAGCTTTCTTT.

This chain joins TRBV7-9 and TRBJ1-1; the D gene is possibly TRBD1 (6 bases). CDR3 length: 14 amino acids. The V and J ends lost 5 bases and 5 bases respectively, with 15 bases between them. CDR1 and CDR2 (germline): SEHNR, FQNEAQ (reference sequence). CDR3 loop: CASSPLQGRTEAFF. CDR3 nucleotides: TGTGCCAGCAGCCCCCTACAGGGCCGGACTGAAGCTTTCTTT.

V and J are TRBV28 and TRBJ1-4; D unresolved. CDR1 is MDHEN, CDR2 SYDVKM, per germline. The CDR3 spans 11 residues. V was trimmed by 6 bases and J by 4 bases, leaving 3 bases between them. CDR3 coding DNA: TGTGCCAGCAGGAGTAATGAAAAACTGTTTTTT. This encodes CASRSNEKLFF. The variable domain in full, completed from reference TRBV28 and TRBJ1-4, reads DVKVTQSSRYLVKRTGEKVFLECVQDMDHENMFWYRQDPGLGLRLIYFSYDVKMKEKGDIPEGYSVSREKKERFSLILESASTNQTSMYLCASRSNEKLFFGSGTQLSVL.

The sample holds a few counts of this clone. V and J are TRBV7-2 and TRBJ2-3, with D unclear. The germline V and J ends were trimmed by 1 base and 3 bases, with 8 bases remaining between them. The CDR3 is 14 amino acids. Germline CDR1 SGHTA, CDR2 FQGNSA. CDR3 sequence: CASSLVLATDTQYF. The CDR3, as DNA: TGTGCCAGCAGCTTAGTTCTGGCTACAGATACGCAGTATTTT.